Sequencing of this T cell receptor (beta chain) was carried out in a study of graft-versus-host responses after intestinal transplantation. Across the study: Isolated intestinal, liver-intestinal, or multivisceral transplants were what recipients had. Anti-thymocyte globulin induction, then tacrolimus and steroids for 3 to 4 years, went to all recipients. General study points: Graft-donor T cell macrochimerism in patients accompanied high graft-versus-host to host-versus-graft clonal ratios in allografts.

Produced via immunoSEQ multiplex PCR; TCRdb's table is partial and in-frame only. The repertoire has 70,000 to 95,000 clones, approximately 95% of them found once; the top ten carry 1.1%. Germline-derived CDR1 and CDR2 are SGHTA and FQGNSA. CDR3 size: 15 residues. With 5 bases clipped from V and 5 bases from J, the junction kept 10 bases outside the gene matches. Concerning this clone itself: Its antigen is unidentified.

The chain employs TRBV7-2 and TRBJ1-2, with 8 positions matching TRBD1. The starting material was unstimulated CD8+ T cells sorted from spleen or lymph node cells, obtained before transplant. The receptor comes from a human donor who was the organ donor for an intestinal transplant. The CDR3: CASSQSGGIEYGYTF. As DNA, the CDR3 is TGTGCCAGCAGCCAGTCAGGGGGCATAGAGTATGGCTACACCTTC. Based on the CDR3 plus reference TRBV7-2 and TRBJ1-2, the full variable domain is GAGVSQSPSNKVTEKGKDVELRCDPISGHTALYWYRQSLGQGLEFLIYFQGNSAPDKSGLPSDRFSAERTGGSVSTLTIQRTQQEDSAVYLCASSQSGGIEYGYTFGSGTRLTVV.